This entry features one T cell receptor beta chain sequence. Its antigen is currently unknown. CDR3 length: 16 residues. Repertoires were generated with immunoSEQ multiplex PCR, while TCRdb's copy carries only in-frame clones and drops some. The top ten clones hold 2% of a sample with approximately 90,000 clones, roughly 91% of them seen once. The data originate from a study of graft-versus-host responses after intestinal transplantation. Whole-study context: Following induction with anti-thymocyte globulin, all recipients were given tacrolimus and steroids for two to three years.

General observations from the study: Allografts carried high graft-versus-host to host-versus-graft clonal ratios in patients having graft-donor T cell macrochimerism. GvH clones detected in recipient marrow included some appearing first in ileum or blood.

The sequencing here drew on unstimulated CD8+ T cells sorted from spleen or lymph node cells, taken before intestinal transplant. The receptor's source is a human donor who received an intestinal transplant. The rearrangement links TRBV21-1 to TRBJ1-5. TRBV21-1 is classified as a pseudogene. CDR3 sequence reads: CASSKVRGYSNQPQHF. The CDR3 DNA follows: TGTGCCAGCAGCAAAGTGAGAGGGTATAGCAATCAGCCCCAGCATTTT.